The present entry profiles one TCR beta chain with its context. With random hexamers, reverse transcription was performed on about 0.5 to 1 ug of RNA. One entry per CDR3 protein results from TCRdb running MiXCR on the immunoSEQ multiplex PCR reads. In the table there are some 150,000 distinct CDR3 sequences, 95% of which are singletons. The CDR3 totals 13 residues. Trimming shortened V by 0 bases and J by 6 bases, and 6 bases separated the two germline ends. Germline CDR1 SGHAT, CDR2 FQNNGV. This specimen belongs to a study of CD8 T cells in Susac syndrome. The patients who served as multiple sclerosis controls were treatment-naive and had stable or active relapsing-remitting disease that fulfilled the revised McDonald criteria.

Sequences were obtained from CD8+ T cells from PBMCs. The sequence derives from a human donor with multiple sclerosis. J is TRBJ1-5 and V is TRBV11-2; no clear D. The CDR3 bases are TGTGCCAGCAGCTTAGATCCTAGTCAGCCCCAGCATTTT. Amino acids: CASSLDPSQPQHF.